This record looks at one T cell receptor (beta chain) sequence and its context. Time point noted: newly diagnosed GD, antithyroid drugs for less than 3 months. Researchers made the TCR library from RNA that was extracted from PBMCs. To make TCR beta libraries, researchers used iRepertoire HTBI primers and Arm-PCR of CDR3 regions. TCRdb ran MiXCR on the multiplex PCR reads and lists one entry per CDR3 protein. This table holds 400,000 to 550,000 distinct CDR3 sequences, less than 20% found once. CDR3 length equals 14 residues. V dropped 2 bases and J dropped 0 bases, with 7 bases sitting between them. Germline CDR1 reads MNHEY; CDR2 reads SVGEGT. The data were taken from a study of regulatory T cells in long-lasting Graves disease. About the study: Newly diagnosed Graves' patients had taken antithyroid drugs under 3 months.

These records were also assigned to another study, of T cells in Graves' hyperthyroidism and ophthalmopathy. From that paper: Diagnostic decisions used clinical symptoms, serum thyroxine and TRAb, thyroid ultrasound and orbital computed tomography. Most clonotypes expanded in the thyroid (above 0.001) were also present in blood.

The rearrangement joins TRBV6-2 or TRBV6-3 to TRBJ2-5; weak D call: TRBD2 (6 bases). The sequence derives from a woman between 18 and 29 years old with Graves disease. The sample was peripheral blood mononuclear cells (PBMCs), taken at new diagnosis, from a patient treated with antithyroid drugs. CDR3 in amino acids: CASSYAGNQETQYF. The CDR3 DNA reads as TGTGCCAGCAGTTACGCGGGGAACCAAGAGACCCAGTACTTC.